The rows below give T cell receptor beta chains drawn from one sample of a study of cytomegalovirus exposure and HLA in healthy donors. Data came from immunoSEQ multiplex PCR; TCRdb stores just in-frame clones and leaves some out. Here the sample spans about 180,000 clones, 75% to 85% being singletons. The specimen was PBMCs. The source is a man between 18 and 29 years old in good health and CMV-seronegative. The CDR3 runs from the conserved cysteine through the conserved F or W. D genes are given only for firm matches. For some rows the clone size is stated as once, few or many, or as a class when expanded; others skip it.

abundance	d_gene	v_gene	j_gene	CDR3aa	CDR3nt
few	NA	TRBV5-4	TRBJ2-2	CASSLNLANTGELFF	TGTGCCAGCAGCTTGAACTTAGCGAACACCGGGGAGCTGTTTTTT
few	TRBD1	TRBV6-5	TRBJ2-7	CASSYSGTGVSEQYF	TGTGCCAGCAGTTACTCGGGGACAGGGGTTAGCGAGCAGTACTTC
NA	NA	TRBV5-1	TRBJ2-7	CAGRTSSGVHEQYF	TGCGCCGGTAGGACAAGTTCGGGAGTCCACGAGCAGTACTTC
NA	NA	TRBV9	TRBJ2-5	CASSALPGTAGTQYF	TGTGCCAGCAGCGCCTTACCTGGGACAGCGGGGACCCAGTACTTC
NA	NA	TRBV7-8	TRBJ1-5	CASSAQTGTTRPQHF	TGTGCCAGCAGCGCTCAAACAGGGACCACGCGGCCCCAGCATTTT
NA	NA	TRBV7-9	TRBJ1-5	CASSEVGVGQPQHF	TGTGCCAGCAGCGAGGTCGGGGTTGGGCAGCCCCAGCATTTT
NA	TRBD2	TRBV19	TRBJ2-1	CASSSSGTNYNEQFF	TGTGCCAGTAGTAGCAGCGGGACTAACTACAATGAGCAGTTCTTC
few	TRBD1	TRBV7-9	TRBJ2-7	CASSLAGSGTGDEQYF	TGTGCCAGCAGCTTAGCGGGGTCCGGGACAGGGGACGAGCAGTACTTC
NA	NA	TRBV30	TRBJ2-7	CAWSVQGHREYF	TGTGCCTGGAGTGTACAGGGCCATCGGGAGTACTTC
few	NA	TRBV6-1	TRBJ1-3	CASSEDWDGTTIYF	TGTGCCAGCAGTGAGGACTGGGATGGAACCACCATATATTTT
NA	NA	TRBV6-5	TRBJ2-3	CASSYSGGNTDTQYF	TGTGCCAGCAGTTACTCTGGTGGCAACACAGATACGCAGTATTTT
NA	TRBD1	TRBV5-1	TRBJ1-2	CASSPGQGAKGYTF	TGCGCCAGCAGCCCGGGACAGGGGGCGAAAGGCTACACCTTC
NA	NA	TRBV10-3	TRBJ1-4	CAISEGRGEKLFF	TGTGCCATCAGTGAGGGCAGGGGAGAAAAACTGTTTTTT
NA	TRBD1	TRBV27	TRBJ2-2	CASSSRTGRGTGELFF	TGTGCCAGCAGTTCCAGGACAGGCCGGGGCACCGGGGAGCTGTTTTTT
few	NA	TRBV5-1	TRBJ2-2	CASSLTVIDTGELFF	TGCGCCAGCAGCTTGACAGTCATCGACACCGGGGAGCTGTTTTTT
few	NA	TRBV19	TRBJ1-1	CASSTGRRVTEAFF	TGTGCCAGTAGTACGGGCAGGAGGGTCACTGAAGCTTTCTTT
NA	NA	TRBV7-6	TRBJ1-1	CASSLARGRGNTEAFF	TGTGCCAGCAGCTTAGCCCGAGGGCGGGGGAACACTGAAGCTTTCTTT
NA	NA	TRBV2	TRBJ1-4	CASRAGTRNEKLFF	TGTGCCAGCAGGGCCGGGACTCGAAATGAAAAACTGTTTTTT
NA	TRBD1	TRBV2	TRBJ1-1	CASNRDRGVSTEAFF	TGTGCCAGCAACCGGGACAGGGGAGTGAGCACTGAAGCTTTCTTT
few	TRBD2	TRBV9	TRBJ2-7	CASSGSTGGYEQYF	TGTGCCAGCAGCGGGTCCACGGGGGGCTACGAGCAGTACTTC
NA	NA	TRBV27	TRBJ1-2	CASSFDRPPYGYTF	TGTGCCAGCAGTTTCGACAGGCCCCCCTATGGCTACACCTTC
NA	NA	TRBV10-3	TRBJ2-1	CAISENPEGREEQFF	TGTGCCATCAGTGAGAACCCTGAGGGTCGAGAAGAGCAGTTCTTC
NA	NA	TRBV28	TRBJ1-2	CASSPSYGYTF	TGTGCCAGCAGCCCCAGCTATGGCTACACCTTC
NA	NA	TRBV15	TRBJ1-1	CATSRGGGWTEAFF	TGTGCCACCAGCAGAGGGGGAGGTTGGACTGAAGCTTTCTTT
NA	TRBD1	TRBV11-1	TRBJ2-7	CASSFHRGAYEQYF	TGTGCCAGCAGCTTCCACAGGGGGGCCTACGAGCAGTACTTC
once	NA	TRBV9	TRBJ2-1	CAKNWCDEQFF	TGTGCCAAAAACTGGTGCGATGAGCAGTTCTTC
NA	NA	TRBV1	TRBJ2-1	CTSSQEPGLAYNEQFF	TGCACCAGCAGCCAAGAACCGGGACTAGCCTACAATGAGCAGTTCTTC
NA	NA	TRBV2	TRBJ2-7	CASRTDLTAYEQYF	TGTGCCAGCAGGACTGACCTTACTGCCTACGAGCAGTACTTC
few	TRBD1	TRBV5-6	TRBJ1-1	CASSATGGATGTEAFF	TGTGCCAGCAGCGCGACAGGGGGCGCGACGGGCACTGAAGCTTTCTTT
once	TRBD2	TRBV5-1	TRBJ2-3	CASSWASSGRLDTQYF	TGCGCCAGCAGCTGGGCCTCTAGCGGGAGACTGGATACGCAGTATTTT
NA	NA	TRBV9	TRBJ2-4	CASSAQPSENIQYF	TGTGCCAGCAGCGCCCAACCTAGCGAGAACATTCAGTACTTC
few	NA	TRBV2	TRBJ1-5	CASRGSRVGLTQPQHF	TGTGCCAGCAGAGGTTCCAGGGTGGGACTAACTCAGCCCCAGCATTTT
NA	NA	TRBV29-1	TRBJ2-3	CSVERSSTDTQYF	TGCAGCGTTGAGCGTTCTAGCACAGATACGCAGTATTTT
NA	NA	TRBV6-6	TRBJ1-1	CASRRVSTEAFF	TGTGCCAGCAGGAGGGTATCGACTGAAGCTTTCTTT
NA	TRBD2	TRBV9	TRBJ2-1	CASSVTSGYNEQFF	TGTGCCAGCAGCGTAACTAGCGGTTACAATGAGCAGTTCTTC
NA	TRBD1	TRBV19	TRBJ1-5	CASRGQEHQPQHF	TGTGCCAGTAGGGGACAGGAACATCAGCCCCAGCATTTT
NA	NA	TRBV5-4	TRBJ1-1	CASSLAAGVNTEAFF	TGTGCCAGCAGCTTGGCGGCCGGGGTGAACACTGAAGCTTTCTTT
NA	TRBD1	TRBV28	TRBJ2-3	CASSSPGQGGGDTQYF	TGTGCCAGCAGTTCACCCGGACAGGGTGGCGGAGATACGCAGTATTTT
NA	TRBD1	TRBV27	TRBJ2-1	CASRLDRGAYNEQFF	TGTGCCAGCAGACTGGACAGGGGAGCGTACAATGAGCAGTTCTTC
NA	NA	TRBV19	TRBJ2-1	CASSIGSGNLYNEQFF	TGTGCCAGTAGTATAGGGTCCGGGAACCTATACAATGAGCAGTTCTTC
few	NA	TRBV28	TRBJ2-1	CASSFSPGQINEQFF	TGTGCCAGCAGTTTCTCCCCAGGACAGATCAATGAGCAGTTCTTC
few	NA	TRBV10-3	TRBJ1-3	CAMRSQTGNTIYF	TGTGCCATGCGATCCCAGACAGGAAACACCATATATTTT
NA	TRBD1	TRBV18	TRBJ1-1	CASSRQTGVTEAFF	TGTGCCAGCTCACGCCAAACAGGGGTAACTGAAGCTTTCTTT
NA	NA	TRBV7-9	TRBJ2-1	CASSLFGGQDNEQFF	TGTGCCAGCAGCTTATTCGGGGGGCAGGATAATGAGCAGTTCTTC
NA	NA	TRBV28	TRBJ1-2	CASSLSRNYGYTF	TGTGCCAGCAGTTTATCTAGGAACTATGGCTACACCTTC
NA	NA	TRBV5-6	TRBJ1-4	CASPEGNEKLFF	TGTGCCAGCCCGGAGGGTAATGAAAAACTGTTTTTT
NA	TRBD1	TRBV7-2	TRBJ2-5	CASSYRGRVETQYF	TGTGCCAGCAGTTACAGGGGGCGCGTGGAGACCCAGTACTTC
NA	TRBD2	TRBV6-5	TRBJ2-7	CASSYGTSGYEQYF	TGTGCCAGCAGTTATGGGACTAGCGGCTACGAGCAGTACTTC
NA	NA	TRBV10-3	TRBJ1-1	CAITLSPDTEAFF	TGTGCCATCACCCTCAGTCCAGACACTGAAGCTTTCTTT
NA	NA	TRBV28	TRBJ2-5	CASSPRYQETQYF	TGTGCCAGCAGCCCTAGGTACCAAGAGACCCAGTACTTC
NA	TRBD2	TRBV5-1	TRBJ2-2	CASSLGGSSYTGELFF	TGCGCCAGCAGCTTGGGCGGGAGTAGTTACACCGGGGAGCTGTTTTTT
NA	NA	TRBV30	TRBJ2-6	CAWEGGGGANVLTF	TGTGCCTGGGAGGGAGGTGGCGGGGCCAACGTCCTGACTTTC
NA	TRBD2	TRBV5-1	TRBJ2-7	CASSRIGRAGGPLRSYEQYF	TGCGCCAGCAGTCGCATTGGACGCGCGGGAGGGCCACTCCGCTCCTACGAGCAGTACTTC
NA	NA	TRBV4-1	TRBJ2-7	CASSQLRTRQNYEQYF	TGCGCCAGCAGCCAATTACGGACCCGACAGAACTACGAGCAGTACTTC
few	NA	TRBV6-5	TRBJ1-1	CASSYSGHTEAFF	TGTGCCAGCAGTTACTCGGGCCACACTGAAGCTTTCTTT
NA	NA	TRBV7-9	TRBJ2-3	CASSEGSTDTQYF	TGTGCCAGCAGTGAGGGCAGCACAGATACGCAGTATTTT
few	TRBD1	TRBV29-1	TRBJ2-7	CSVEDRGTGLYEQYF	TGCAGCGTTGAAGATAGGGGGACAGGGCTATACGAGCAGTACTTC
NA	NA	TRBV5-4	TRBJ2-1	CAPFQPGEAEQFF	TGTGCCCCATTCCAGCCGGGGGAGGCTGAGCAGTTCTTC
once	NA	TRBV7-3	TRBJ2-1	CASSLTGPDNEQFF	TGTGCCAGCAGCTTAACGGGCCCTGACAATGAGCAGTTCTTC
few	NA	TRBV10-3	TRBJ1-2	CAISEGGNYGYTF	TGTGCCATCAGTGAGGGGGGGAACTATGGCTACACCTTC